This T cell receptor beta chain was recorded in a study of shared clonotypes between healthy human individuals. The study's findings and limits: Several donors showed sharing of about 4.6% of naive CD4 clonotypes.

Nashville, Tennessee was home to all donors, each a Caucasian adult. CDR3 size: 13 residues. Trimming took off 4 bases at V and 2 bases at J, with 8 bases between the two ends. Per germline, CDR1 SGHRS and CDR2 YFSETQ. Roughly 200 ng DNA, tens of thousands of T cell genomes, went into each sorted-subset replicate PCR. TCRdb keeps only in-frame clones here, not all; method: immunoSEQ multiplex PCR. The sample contains hundreds of thousands of clones, less than 96% of which appear only once. About this clone: Its antigen is still unknown.

The chain has TRBV5-1 and TRBJ2-3; D is undetermined. This TCR came from a woman aged 25 to 39 in good health. Material for sequencing was naive CD4+ T cells sorted from blood. The subset here: CD45RA+ positively selected. In DNA form, the CDR3 reads TGCGCCAGCAGCCTAGACATCACAGATACGCAGTATTTT. Translation: CASSLDITDTQYF.